This T cell receptor (beta chain) was identified in a study of T cells after yellow fever vaccination. The study's findings and limits: The booster saw the reappearance of most primary-vaccination clones (around 96% CD4, almost 90% CD8).

TCRdb re-called the 5' RACE reads with MiXCR, one entry per CDR3 protein. The sample lists under 550,000 distinct CDR3 sequences; roughly a fifth were seen once. The sample holds a few counts of this clonotype. Its antigen is as yet unknown. Germline-derived CDR1 and CDR2 are SGHTA and FQGNSA. The CDR3 has 15 amino acids. V shed 8 bases, J shed 1 base, and the junction held 9 bases outside the gene matches. This sequence originates from a man younger than 35 who received the YFV17D yellow fever vaccine. The sequences come from PBMCs, collected approximately 22 days after the first yellow fever vaccination. The V call is TRBV7-2, the J call TRBJ2-3; 7 positions agree with TRBD2. CDR3: CASGAGTKRTDTQYF. For the CDR3, the DNA is TGTGCCAGCGGGGCCGGGACTAAGCGCACAGATACGCAGTATTTT.